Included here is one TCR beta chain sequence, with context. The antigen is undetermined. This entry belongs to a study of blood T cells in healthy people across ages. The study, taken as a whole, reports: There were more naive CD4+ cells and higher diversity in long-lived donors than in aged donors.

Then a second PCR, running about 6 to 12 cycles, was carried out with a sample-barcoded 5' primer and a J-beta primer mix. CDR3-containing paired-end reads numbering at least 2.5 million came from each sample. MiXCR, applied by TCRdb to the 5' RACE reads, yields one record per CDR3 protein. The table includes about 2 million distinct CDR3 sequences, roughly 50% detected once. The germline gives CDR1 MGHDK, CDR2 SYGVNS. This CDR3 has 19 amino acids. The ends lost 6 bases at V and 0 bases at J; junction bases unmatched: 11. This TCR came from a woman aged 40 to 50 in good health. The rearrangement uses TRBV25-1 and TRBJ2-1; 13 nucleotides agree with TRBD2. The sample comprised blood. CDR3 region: CASRAGLAGVSSSYNEQFF. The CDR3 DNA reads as TGTGCCAGCAGAGCCGGACTAGCGGGGGTATCAAGCTCCTACAATGAGCAGTTCTTC.